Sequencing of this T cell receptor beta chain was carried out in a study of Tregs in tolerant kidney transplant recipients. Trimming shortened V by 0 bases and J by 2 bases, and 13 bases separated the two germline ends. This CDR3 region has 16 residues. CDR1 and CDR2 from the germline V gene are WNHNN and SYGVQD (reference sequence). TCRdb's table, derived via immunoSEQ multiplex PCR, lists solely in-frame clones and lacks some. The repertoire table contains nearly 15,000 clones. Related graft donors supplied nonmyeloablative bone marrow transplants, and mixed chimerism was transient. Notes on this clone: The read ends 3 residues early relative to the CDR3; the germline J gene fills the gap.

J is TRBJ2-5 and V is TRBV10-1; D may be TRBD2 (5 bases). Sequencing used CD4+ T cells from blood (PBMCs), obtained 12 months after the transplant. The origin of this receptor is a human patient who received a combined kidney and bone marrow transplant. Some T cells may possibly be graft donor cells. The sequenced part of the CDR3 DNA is TGCGCCAGCAGTGAGTCGAAGTTGAGCGGACAAGAGACC. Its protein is CASSESKLSGQET. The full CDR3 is CASSESKLSGQETQYF.